The rows below give T cell receptor beta chains drawn from one sample of a study of blood T cell repertoires in COVID-19. TCRdb keeps only in-frame clones here, not all; method: immunoSEQ multiplex PCR. The table has fewer than 350,000 clones, roughly 90% seen once. Material for sequencing was PBMCs or T cells enriched from blood (not recorded which). The source is a man aged 35 to 55 who had been exposed to COVID-19. The CDR3 runs from the conserved cysteine through the conserved F or W. Each record gives: V gene, D gene, J gene, CDR3 protein. The D gene is left open where the match is weak.

TRBV7-2	TRBD2	TRBJ2-1	CASRTGTSGRAWYEQFF
TRBV25-1	.	TRBJ2-3	CASSEWQGSTDTQYF
TRBV11-2	TRBD2	TRBJ2-3	CASSFRAGLGDTQYF
TRBV29-1	TRBD2	TRBJ2-3	CSVGLAGGGTDTQYF
TRBV30	TRBD1	TRBJ1-6	CAWSLEGQNSPLHF
TRBV28	TRBD2	TRBJ2-1	CASSFGLAGVDEQFF
TRBV24-1	TRBD1	TRBJ2-2	CATSDLDRGGTGELFF
TRBV3-1/TRBV3-2	TRBD1	TRBJ1-1	CASRGTELITEAFF
TRBV28	.	TRBJ2-7	CASSLTQGGHYEQYF
TRBV6-5	TRBD2	TRBJ2-7	CASSYSRAGGIYEQYF
TRBV15	.	TRBJ2-7	CATSRTSYEQYF
TRBV7-9	.	TRBJ1-1	CASSLTGMNTEAFF
TRBV4-1	.	TRBJ2-7	CASSQDHRGSYEQYF
TRBV3-1/TRBV3-2	.	TRBJ1-3	CASSGTFSGNTIYF
TRBV3-1/TRBV3-2	.	TRBJ2-7	CASSQQGDSVYEQYF
TRBV13	TRBD1	TRBJ2-2	CASSLTPGGLRTAGELFF
TRBV21-1	.	TRBJ1-1	CASSTGMNTEAFF
TRBV15	.	TRBJ2-1	CATSRDSGFSNEQFF
TRBV7-8	TRBD1	TRBJ2-1	CASSLAGQHNEQFF